This TCR beta chain was obtained from a study of Graves' ophthalmopathy and Graves' hyperthyroidism. On the study more broadly: Being free of ophthalmopathy for 18 months of follow-up defined stable hyperthyroidism.

RNA transcripts yielded amplified TCR beta CDR3 regions. RT-PCR was first run with HTBI primers, then multiplex PCR in a second round. TCRdb used MiXCR to reprocess the multiplex PCR reads, holding one entry per CDR3 protein. The sample lists around 1,000,000 distinct CDR3 sequences; roughly 35% were seen once. Other autoimmune diseases, uncontrolled infections, pregnancy or lactation excluded patients from enrollment. The diagnosis combined clinical symptoms, thyroxine, TRAb, thyroid ultrasound and orbital computed tomography scans. Study-wide results and limits: Ophthalmopathy progression predictions by the model showed around 72% specificity and approximately 67% sensitivity.

This clonotype was picked up one time. The target antigen is unknown. The CDR3 contains 17 residues. V gave up 4 bases and J gave up 5 bases, with 24 bases separating them. The V gene's germline CDR1 is MDHEN and CDR2 SYDVKM. The chain carries TRBV28 and TRBJ2-7; a possible D gene is TRBD2 (5 bases). The source material was peripheral blood or thyroid tissue (not recorded which). The receptor comes from an adult man with Graves' hyperthyroidism. CDR3 in amino acids: CASSSALLTSGRNEQYF. The CDR3 bases are TGTGCCAGCAGTTCCGCCCTTCTCACTAGTGGGCGAAACGAGCAGTACTTC.